Below, 18 T cell receptor beta chains from the same sample are listed, as sequenced in a study of shared clonotypes between healthy human individuals. Repertoires were generated with immunoSEQ multiplex PCR, while TCRdb's copy carries only in-frame clones and drops some. Here the sample spans 470,000 or so clones, around 80% being singletons. Sequenced input: PBMCs. The origin of the receptors is a woman between 35 and 50 years old in good health. Some clones in this sample may be carry-over from other donors' samples.

This sequence joins TRBV30 and TRBJ2-3, with a tentative D call TRBD2 (6 bases). Germline V gene lookup returns CDR1 GTSNPN and CDR2 SVGIG (reference sequence). This CDR3 contains 13 residues. The V and J ends lost 1 base and 2 bases respectively, with 7 bases between them. The CDR3 DNA follows: TGTGCCTGGAGTGAGCGGGTCACAGATACGCAGTATTTT. Its protein is CAWSERVTDTQYF. Complete variable domain (other parts from reference TRBV30 and TRBJ2-3): SQTIHQWPATLVQPVGSPLSLECTVEGTSNPNLYWYRQAAGRGLQLLFYSVGIGQISSEVPQNLSASRPQDRQFILSSKKLLLSDSGFYLCAWSERVTDTQYFGPGTRLTVL.

The chain couples TRBV7-8 to TRBJ2-6, with TRBD2 matching over 8 bases. V lost 5 bases, J lost 0 bases, and 9 bases stayed unmatched. CDR1 is SGHVS and CDR2 is FQNEAQ in the germline V gene. CDR3 length: 18 residues. CDR3 nucleotide sequence: TGTGCCAGCAGCCTCCCGGGACTAGATTTCTCTGGGGCCAACGTCCTGACTTTC. It specifies CASSLPGLDFSGANVLTF.

The J gene is TRBJ2-7, the V gene TRBV27; 11 bases are shared with TRBD2. This CDR3 has 15 residues. Germline V gene lookup returns CDR1 MNHEY and CDR2 SMNVEV (reference sequence). The J segment lost 4 bases and the V segment lost 4 bases, leaving 6 bases of the junction unmatched. Written as DNA, the CDR3 is TGTGCCAGCAGTTCCATAACTAGCGGGAGATACGAGCAGTACTTC. Translated: CASSSITSGRYEQYF.

The chain recombines TRBV15 with TRBJ2-3, with a weak D call TRBD2 (5 bases). The CDR3 runs 13 residues. The germline V gene encodes CDR1 LNHNV and CDR2 YYDKDF (reference sequence). Between the trimmed V and J ends, which lost 5 bases and 4 bases, there was a span of 10 bases. CDR3 bases: TGTGCCACCAGCCGACCCGGGGCAGATACGCAGTATTTT. This gives the protein CATSRPGADTQYF.

The chain carries TRBV15 and TRBJ2-5, with 9 nucleotides matching TRBD1. The J segment lost 3 bases and the V segment lost 5 bases, leaving 1 base of the junction unmatched. Germline CDR1 and CDR2: LNHNV and YYDKDF (reference sequence). The CDR3 consists of 13 residues. The CDR3 region has the DNA TGTGCCACCAGCCGGGACAGGGAAGAGACCCAGTACTTC. It yields the protein CATSRDREETQYF. Variable domain in full (rest from reference TRBV15 and TRBJ2-5): DAMVIQNPRYQVTQFGKPVTLSCSQTLNHNVMYWYQQKSSQAPKLLFHYYDKDFNNEADTPDNFQSRRPNTSFCFLDIRSPGLGDTAMYLCATSRDREETQYFGPGTRLLVL.

The chain has TRBV28 and TRBJ2-5; 7 positions agree with TRBD1. The J call may be in error: the DNA end matches TRBJ2-7 better. The germline V gene encodes CDR1 MDHEN and CDR2 SYDVKM. This CDR3 is built from 13 residues. CDR3 amino acids: CASEEGARYEQYF. The CDR3, as DNA: TGTGCCAGCGAAGAGGGGGCGAGGTACGAGCAGTACTTC.

The rearrangement uses TRBV28 and TRBJ2-5, with D unclear. V lost 6 bases and J 2 bases, leaving 4 bases between the germline ends. The CDR3 covers 11 residues. Per the germline V gene, CDR1 is MDHEN and CDR2 is SYDVKM. The CDR3 DNA sequence: TGTGCCAGCAGACAGCAAGAGACCCAGTACTTC. Protein: CASRQQETQYF. Supplemented by reference TRBV28 and TRBJ2-5, the full variable domain reads DVKVTQSSRYLVKRTGEKVFLECVQDMDHENMFWYRQDPGLGLRLIYFSYDVKMKEKGDIPEGYSVSREKKERFSLILESASTNQTSMYLCASRQQETQYFGPGTRLLVL.

The sample holds one count of this clone. The J gene is TRBJ2-5, the V gene TRBV7-3; no clear D. The germline CDR1 and CDR2 sequences are SGHTA and FQGTGA. This CDR3 is 13 amino acids long. V lost 4 bases to trimming and J lost 5 bases, with 11 bases between them. The CDR3 sequence is CASSSGSQETQYF. CDR3 nucleotide sequence: TGTGCCAGCAGCTCCGGGTCGCAGGAGACCCAGTACTTC.

This clone came up once. This chain links TRBV30 with TRBJ2-7; 11 bases align to TRBD2. Unmatched junction bases numbered 7, after V lost 2 bases and J lost 7 bases. CDR1 is GTSNPN, CDR2 SVGIG, per germline (reference sequence). CDR3 size: 14 residues. CDR3 region: CAWSLAGGFREQYF. The CDR3 DNA reads TGTGCCTGGAGTCTAGCGGGAGGTTTTCGAGAGCAGTACTTC. Based on the CDR3 plus reference TRBV30 and TRBJ2-7, the full variable domain is SQTIHQWPATLVQPVGSPLSLECTVEGTSNPNLYWYRQAAGRGLQLLFYSVGIGQISSEVPQNLSASRPQDRQFILSSKKLLLSDSGFYLCAWSLAGGFREQYFGPGTRLTVT.

CDR3 region: CASSRDRLTYEQYF. CDR3 DNA sequence: TGTGCCAGCAGCCGGGACCGCCTCACCTACGAGCAGTACTTC. The chain links TRBV7-2 to TRBJ2-7, with D perhaps matching TRBD1 or TRBD2 (5 bases each). Germline values: CDR1 SGHTA, CDR2 FQGNSA. The CDR3 is 14 amino acids. The V gene lost 5 bases and the J gene lost 2 bases, with 13 bases spanning the gap.

The chain joins TRBV29-1 to TRBJ1-6; D gene uncertain. Germline CDR1 is SQVTM and CDR2 is ANQGSEA. The CDR3 length is 8 residues. The CDR3 DNA is TGCGCCGTATCACCCCTCCACTTT. Translating it yields CAVSPLHF.

V usage is TRBV28 and J usage is TRBJ2-1, with D tentatively TRBD2 (6 bases). Germline CDR1 MDHEN, CDR2 SYDVKM. This CDR3 spans 15 amino acids. Trimming removed 5 bases from V and 4 bases from J, with 15 bases in between. The CDR3, as DNA: TGTGCCAGCAGTCAGTACGGAGGGGTTTACAATGAGCAGTTCTTC. Its protein product is CASSQYGGVYNEQFF.

V gene TRBV5-4 combines with J gene TRBJ2-7, with 8 positions matching TRBD2. CDR1 and CDR2 from the germline V gene are SGHNT and YYREEE (reference sequence). The CDR3 runs 17 residues. The trim removed 3 bases at V and 3 bases at J, leaving 14 bases unmatched. CDR3 residues: CASSSPPIAGKYYEQYF. In DNA, the CDR3 is TGTGCCAGCAGCTCCCCCCCGATAGCGGGAAAATACTACGAGCAGTACTTC.

This chain connects TRBV2 to TRBJ2-7; 7 bases are a match to TRBD2. Germline CDR1 and CDR2: SNHLY and FYNNEI. V trimming: 6 bases; J trimming: 6 bases; junction bases outside the gene matches: 20. There are 17 residues in the CDR3. In DNA, the CDR3 is TGTGCCAGCAGCAGGACCCCCCCTACTAGCGAGGAGGGCGAGCAGTACTTC. Translated, it gives CASSRTPPTSEEGEQYF.

The chain couples TRBV18 to TRBJ1-3; a possible D gene is TRBD1 (6 bases). V lost 6 bases and J lost 2, with 14 bases in between. The CDR3 has 15 residues. Germline-derived CDR1 and CDR2 are KGHSH and LQKENI. The CDR3 coding sequence is TGTGCCAGCTCTCAGTCAAAGGGGGCTGGAAACACCATATATTTT. This gives the protein CASSQSKGAGNTIYF.

The chain is built from TRBV10-3 and TRBJ1-4; TRBD1 matches at 7 bases. The CDR3 length is 15 residues. The V gene end was trimmed by 6 bases and the J gene end by 8 bases; junction bases not matched to a gene: 12. Germline lookup yields CDR1 ENHRY and CDR2 SYGVKD. CDR3 nucleotide sequence: TGTGCCATCAGCGACCCCACAGGGGTGGGCGAAAAACTGTTTTTT. Its protein product is CAISDPTGVGEKLFF.

J is TRBJ2-2 and V is TRBV5-1; 7 bases line up with TRBD1. CDR1 and CDR2 (germline): SGHRS, YFSETQ. The CDR3 extends over 16 amino acids. V lost 4 bases, J lost 5 bases, and 11 bases stayed unmatched. The CDR3 sequence: CASSVRQGPGTGELFF. In DNA form, the CDR3 reads TGCGCCAGCAGCGTACGACAGGGCCCAGGGACCGGGGAGCTGTTTTTT.

The V call is TRBV10-3, the J call TRBJ2-7; D remains unclear. V was cut by 6 bases and J by 4 bases, with 10 bases left in between. The CDR3 covers 12 residues. Germline CDR1 and CDR2: ENHRY and SYGVKD. The chain's CDR3 is CAISEAGYEQYF. CDR3 DNA sequence: TGTGCCATCAGCGAAGCCGGATACGAGCAGTACTTC.